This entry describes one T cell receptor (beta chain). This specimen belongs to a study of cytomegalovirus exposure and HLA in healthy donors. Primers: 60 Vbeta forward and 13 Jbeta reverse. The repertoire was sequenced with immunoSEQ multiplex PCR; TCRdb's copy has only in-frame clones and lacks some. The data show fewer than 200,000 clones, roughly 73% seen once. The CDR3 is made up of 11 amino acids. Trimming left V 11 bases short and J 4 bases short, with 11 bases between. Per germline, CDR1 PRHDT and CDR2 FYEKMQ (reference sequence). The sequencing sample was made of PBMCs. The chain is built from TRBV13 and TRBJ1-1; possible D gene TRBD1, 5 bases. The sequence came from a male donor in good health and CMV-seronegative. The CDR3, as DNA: TGTGCCGTAGGGGAAGGCACTGAAGCTTTCTTT. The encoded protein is CAVGEGTEAFF.